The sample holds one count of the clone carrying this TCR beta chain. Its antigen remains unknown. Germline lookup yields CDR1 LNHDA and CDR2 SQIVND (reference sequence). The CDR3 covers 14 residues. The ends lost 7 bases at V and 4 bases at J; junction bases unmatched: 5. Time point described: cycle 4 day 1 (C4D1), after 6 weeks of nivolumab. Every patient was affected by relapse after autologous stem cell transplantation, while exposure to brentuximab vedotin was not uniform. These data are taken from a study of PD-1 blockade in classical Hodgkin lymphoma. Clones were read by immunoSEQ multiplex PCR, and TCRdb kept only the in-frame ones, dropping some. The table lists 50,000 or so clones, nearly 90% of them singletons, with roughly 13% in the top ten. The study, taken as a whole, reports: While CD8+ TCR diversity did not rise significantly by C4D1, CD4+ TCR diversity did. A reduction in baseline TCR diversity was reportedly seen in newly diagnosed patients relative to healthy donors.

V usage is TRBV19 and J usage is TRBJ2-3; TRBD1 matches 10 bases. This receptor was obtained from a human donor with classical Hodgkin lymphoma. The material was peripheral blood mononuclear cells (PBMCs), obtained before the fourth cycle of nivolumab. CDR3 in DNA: TGTGCCAGTACCCCCGGACAGGGGGCAGATACGCAGTATTTT. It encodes CASTPGQGADTQYF.